This TCR beta chain was identified in a study of control samples from healthy donors and cancer patients. Libraries were prepared by immunoSEQ multiplex PCR; TCRdb keeps only in-frame clonotypes and omits some of them. In the table there are 95,000 to 100,000 clones, roughly 82% of which are singletons. Germline V gene data show CDR1 as LNHNV and CDR2 as YYDKDF (reference sequence). The CDR3 loop spans 13 amino acids. V lost 0 bases, J lost 8 bases, and 8 bases lay in between. The receptor's source is a man aged 55 to 69 in good health. V and J are TRBV15 and TRBJ2-1; D not resolved. Sequencing input: blood. CDR3 nucleotide sequence: TGTGCCACCAGCAGAGATCCAGAGTATGAGCAGTTCTTC. Amino acids: CATSRDPEYEQFF.